These 14 T cell receptor beta chains share one sample of origin, sequenced in a study of OX40 agonist ivuxolimab in advanced cancers. Assay used: immunoSEQ multiplex PCR; TCRdb lists only in-frame clones, some missing. Among approximately 59,000 clones, approximately 80% were seen once, and the ten largest hold roughly 2%. The sample here was CD4+ or CD8+ T cells sorted from blood, taken in a trial of the OX40 agonist ivuxolimab. These receptors were collected from an adult with an advanced solid tumor such as melanoma, head and neck, liver or kidney cancer.

The gene calls are TRBV29-1 and TRBJ1-6; D is possibly TRBD1 (5 bases). The germline CDR1 and CDR2 sequences are SQVTM and ANQGSEA. The CDR3 totals 15 residues. With 8 bases removed from V and 1 base from J, the gap between germline ends came to 15 bases. DNA for the CDR3: TGCAGCTTTATTCCGGGGGGGTCCTATAATTCACCCCTCCACTTT. Translation: CSFIPGGSYNSPLHF. Based on the CDR3 plus reference TRBV29-1 and TRBJ1-6, the full variable domain is SAVISQKPSRDICQRGTSLTIQCQVDSQVTMMFWYRQQPGQSLTLIATANQGSEATYESGFVIDKFPISRPNLTFSTLTVSNMSPEDSSIYLCSFIPGGSYNSPLHFGNGTRLTVT.

This chain links TRBV5-4 with TRBJ2-3, with D uncertain. Trimming pared 4 bases from V and 4 bases from J, leaving 19 bases between. CDR3 length: 16 amino acids. The germline V gene has CDR1 SGHNT and CDR2 YYREEE (reference sequence). The CDR3 nucleotides are TGTGCCAGCAGCCCCCGCGGAGCCACGGTCGCAGATACGCAGTATTTT. It is translated as CASSPRGATVADTQYF.

This clone turned up a few times. The chain recombines TRBV9 with TRBJ2-7, with 7 bases aligning to TRBD1. V lost 0 bases, J lost 5 bases, and 8 bases stayed unmatched. The CDR3 extends over 15 amino acids. Germline loops: CDR1 SGDLS, CDR2 YYNGEE. The CDR3 here is CASSVDKGALNEQYF. CDR3 DNA: TGTGCCAGCAGCGTAGATAAGGGGGCGCTTAACGAGCAGTACTTC.

The chain employs TRBV2 and TRBJ1-5, with D possibly TRBD1 on 5 matching bases. V was clipped by 5 bases and J by 1 base, with 9 bases between them. CDR1 is SNHLY, CDR2 FYNNEI, per germline. This CDR3 is built from 14 residues. The CDR3 sequence is CASSIYRSNQPQHF. In DNA form, the CDR3 reads TGTGCCAGCAGTATCTACAGGAGCAATCAGCCCCAGCATTTT. The entire variable domain, with the rest obtained from reference TRBV2 and TRBJ1-5, is as follows: EPEVTQTPSHQVTQMGQEVILRCVPISNHLYFYWYRQILGQKVEFLVSFYNNEISEKSEIFDDQFSVERPDGSNFTLKIRSTKLEDSAMYFCASSIYRSNQPQHFGDGTRLSIL.

The chain is built from TRBV18 and TRBJ1-3; D unclear. Germline V gene data show CDR1 as KGHSH and CDR2 as LQKENI. The CDR3 has 18 amino acids. The V gene lost 4 bases and the J gene lost 0 bases, with 19 bases spanning the gap. The CDR3 protein is CASSQSATGPGSGNTIYF. The CDR3 bases are TGTGCCAGCTCACAGTCGGCCACGGGCCCCGGCTCTGGAAACACCATATATTTT.

This chain uses TRBV30 with TRBJ1-4; 9 bases line up with TRBD1. CDR1 and CDR2 from the germline V gene are GTSNPN and SVGIG (reference sequence). Trimming cost V 1 base and J 7 bases; bases outside gene matches: 7. The CDR3 is 15 residues long. CDR3 in amino acids: CAWSGGTGYFEKLFF. Here the CDR3 DNA reads TGTGCCTGGAGTGGAGGGACAGGGTATTTTGAAAAACTGTTTTTT.

The chain has TRBV7-9 and TRBJ2-5, with no clear D. Germline CDR1 is SEHNR and CDR2 is FQNEAQ (reference sequence). V was cut by 5 bases and J by 2 bases, with 9 bases left in between. This CDR3 comprises 13 residues. In DNA form, the CDR3 reads TGTGCCAGCAGCATCGGCTGGCAAGAGACCCAGTACTTC. Its translation: CASSIGWQETQYF.

Here the CDR3 reads CASSLLAINSYEQYF. CDR3 DNA: TGTGCCAGCAGCCTACTAGCGATAAACTCCTACGAGCAGTACTTC. J is TRBJ2-7 and V is TRBV7-2; 7 bases fit TRBD2. This CDR3 contains 15 residues. The germline CDR1 and CDR2 sequences are SGHTA and FQGNSA. The junction had 7 bases not matched to a gene; V was cut back by 5 bases and J by 0 bases.

This chain links TRBV2 with TRBJ1-5, with D possibly being TRBD1 (6 bases). The CDR3 extends over 13 amino acids. Germline V CDR1 and CDR2: SNHLY, FYNNEI. Trimming left V 4 bases short and J 7 bases short, with 11 bases between. CDR3 DNA: TGTGCCAGCAGTGGGGACAATAGGCAGCCCCAGCATTTT. This encodes CASSGDNRQPQHF.

This sequence joins TRBV7-2 and TRBJ2-7; 7 nucleotides align to TRBD1. Germline trimming cut 4 bases from V and 3 bases from J; bases unmatched to any gene: 6. Germline V CDR1 and CDR2: SGHTA, FQGNSA. The CDR3 has 14 residues. The CDR3 loop reads CASSSWDSYYEQYF. For the CDR3, the DNA is TGTGCCAGCAGCTCCTGGGACAGTTACTACGAGCAGTACTTC.

This clone has a single count. V gene TRBV7-2 combines with J gene TRBJ1-1, with D tentatively TRBD1 (5 bases). Trimming stripped 0 bases from V and 7 bases from J, with 9 bases between. Germline lookup yields CDR1 SGHTA and CDR2 FQGNSA. The CDR3 loop spans 13 amino acids. As DNA, the CDR3 is TGTGCCAGCAGCTTAGCGAGGGGCGTTGAAGCTTTCTTT. The encoded protein is CASSLARGVEAFF.

The V gene is TRBV25-1, the J gene TRBJ1-4; D is ambiguous. The germline V and J ends were trimmed by 6 bases and 4 bases, with 12 bases remaining between them. This CDR3 is 14 amino acids long. The germline CDR1 and CDR2 sequences are MGHDK and SYGVNS. Here the CDR3 reads CASSEPGSNEKLFF. CDR3 in DNA: TGTGCCAGCAGCGAGCCTGGAAGTAATGAAAAACTGTTTTTT.

The chain recombines TRBV27 with TRBJ2-1, with 11 positions matching TRBD2. V shed 2 bases, J shed 3 bases, and the junction held 6 bases outside the gene matches. The CDR3 is 17 residues long. Germline CDR1 reads MNHEY; CDR2 reads SMNVEV (reference sequence). The CDR3 reads CASSLNLLAGGYNEQFF. As DNA, the CDR3 is TGTGCCAGCAGTTTAAACCTCCTAGCGGGGGGCTACAATGAGCAGTTCTTC.

The chain uses TRBV5-1 and TRBJ1-4; no definite D call. The V gene's germline CDR1 is SGHRS and CDR2 YFSETQ. This CDR3 comprises 16 residues. With 0 bases removed from V and 3 bases from J, the gap between germline ends came to 12 bases. The CDR3: CASSLASNAPNEKLFF. CDR3 nucleotide sequence: TGCGCCAGCAGCTTGGCCTCAAATGCCCCTAATGAAAAACTGTTTTTT.